The clone carrying this T cell receptor beta chain was seen a handful of times. The sample is drawn from a study of cytomegalovirus exposure and HLA in healthy donors. Researchers ran the PCR with 60 Vbeta and 13 Jbeta primers. The assay was immunoSEQ multiplex PCR, and TCRdb's table has in-frame clones only and misses some. The sample consists of some 200,000 clones, around 80% of them appearing once. The V gene lost 3 bases and the J gene lost 3 bases, with 16 bases spanning the gap. This CDR3 region has 15 residues. Germline V gene lookup returns CDR1 SGHDT and CDR2 YYEEEE. The TCR was taken from a man between 40 and 49 years old in good health and CMV-seropositive. The V and J genes are TRBV5-6 and TRBJ2-7, with D possibly TRBD1 on 5 matching bases. The sample was PBMCs. The CDR3 DNA reads TGTGCCAGCAGCTCTCCCGACAGAACGATCTACGAGCAGTACTTC. Translated, it gives CASSSPDRTIYEQYF.